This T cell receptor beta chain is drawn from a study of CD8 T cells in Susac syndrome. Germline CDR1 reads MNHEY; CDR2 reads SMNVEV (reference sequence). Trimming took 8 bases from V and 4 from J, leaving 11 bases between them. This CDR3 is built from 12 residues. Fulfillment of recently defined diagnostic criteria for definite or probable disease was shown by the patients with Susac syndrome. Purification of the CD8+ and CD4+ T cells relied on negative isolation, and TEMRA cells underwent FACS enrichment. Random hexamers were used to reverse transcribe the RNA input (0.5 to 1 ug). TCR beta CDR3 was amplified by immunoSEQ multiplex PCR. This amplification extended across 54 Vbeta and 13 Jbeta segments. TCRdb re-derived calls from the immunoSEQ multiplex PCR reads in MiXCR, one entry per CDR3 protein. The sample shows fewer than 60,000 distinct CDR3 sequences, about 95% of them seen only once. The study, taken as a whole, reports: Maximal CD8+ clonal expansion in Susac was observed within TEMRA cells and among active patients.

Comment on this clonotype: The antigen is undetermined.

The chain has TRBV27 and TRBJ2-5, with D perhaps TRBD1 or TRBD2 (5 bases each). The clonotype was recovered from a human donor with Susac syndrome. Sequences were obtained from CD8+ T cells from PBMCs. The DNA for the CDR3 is TGTGCCAGCGCCAGGGCGGGAGAGACCCAGTACTTC. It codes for CASARAGETQYF.